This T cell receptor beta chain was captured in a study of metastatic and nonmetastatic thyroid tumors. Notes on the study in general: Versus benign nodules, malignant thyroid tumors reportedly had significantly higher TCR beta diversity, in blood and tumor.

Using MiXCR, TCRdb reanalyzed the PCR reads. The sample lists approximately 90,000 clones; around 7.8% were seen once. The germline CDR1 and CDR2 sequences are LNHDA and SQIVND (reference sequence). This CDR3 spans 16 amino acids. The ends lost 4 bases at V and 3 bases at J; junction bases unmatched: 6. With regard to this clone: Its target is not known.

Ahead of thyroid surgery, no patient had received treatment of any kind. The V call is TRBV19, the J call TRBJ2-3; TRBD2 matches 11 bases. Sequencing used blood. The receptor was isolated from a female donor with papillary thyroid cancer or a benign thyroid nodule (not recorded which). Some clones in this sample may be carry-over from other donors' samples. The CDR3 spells CASSTSLAGETDTQYF. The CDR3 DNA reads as TGTGCCAGTAGTACCTCACTAGCGGGGGAGACAGATACGCAGTATTTT.